This passage covers 20 T cell receptor beta chains from one sample sequenced in a study of shared clonotypes between healthy human individuals. CD45RO-negative cells were positively selected for CCR7, leaving out terminally differentiated effector memory CD45RA+ cells. Measured with immunoSEQ multiplex PCR; TCRdb has only the in-frame clones, and not every one. The table has millions of clones, just over 90% seen once; the top ten hold roughly 1.7%. The material sequenced was naive CD8+ T cells from PBMCs. Receptor source: a young man in good health. Some clones in this sample may be carry-over from other donors' samples.

This chain links TRBV10-2 with TRBJ2-2; D gene ambiguous. V dropped 11 bases and J dropped 6 bases, with 19 bases sitting between them. Germline V lookup: CDR1 WSHSY, CDR2 SAAADI. The CDR3 consists of 14 residues. The CDR3 region has the DNA TGCGCCGGGCTGGACCCGACCCCCTCCGGGGAGCTGTTTTTT. It translates to CAGLDPTPSGELFF.

The CDR3 sequence: CASSVQGANEQFF. The CDR3, as DNA: TGCGCCAGCAGCGTACAGGGGGCGAATGAGCAGTTCTTC. This chain uses TRBV5-1 with TRBJ2-1; 9 bases map to TRBD1. Germline CDR1 and CDR2: SGHRS and YFSETQ. This CDR3 contains 13 residues. Trimming at V came to 4 bases and at J to 7 bases, leaving 3 bases not matched to a gene.

The chain recombines TRBV7-2 with TRBJ1-1, with D unresolved. Looked up from germline, CDR1 is SGHTA and CDR2 is FQGNSA. The CDR3 contains 13 residues. The V end was cut by 4 bases, the J end by 3 bases, with 9 bases between. DNA of the CDR3: TGTGCCAGCAGCTCCCCGATGTACACTGAAGCTTTCTTT. Translating it yields CASSSPMYTEAFF.

Worth noting for this clone: The sample has other DNA sequences that encode this CDR3 too. This chain joins TRBV5-1 and TRBJ2-5, with D unclear. V was trimmed by 0 bases and J by 7 bases, leaving 4 bases between them. In germline, CDR1 is SGHRS, CDR2 YFSETQ. CDR3 length equals 11 residues. In DNA form, the CDR3 reads TGCGCCAGCAGCTTGGGTGGGACCCAGTACTTC. This codes for CASSLGGTQYF.

The chain uses TRBV11-3 and TRBJ2-1, with TRBD2 matching 11 bases. The CDR3 covers 16 residues. V was pared by 4 bases and J by 3 bases, with 5 bases of the junction left unmatched. From germline, CDR1 is SGHNT and CDR2 YENEEA. Here the CDR3 reads CASSSATSGDYNEQFF. CDR3 bases: TGTGCCAGCAGCTCGGCGACTAGCGGGGACTACAATGAGCAGTTCTTC.

The rearrangement links TRBV19 to TRBJ1-4; 7 bases match TRBD1. CDR3 length equals 17 residues. The V gene end was trimmed by 5 bases and the J gene end by 0 bases; junction bases not matched to a gene: 9. Per the germline V gene, CDR1 is LNHDA and CDR2 is SQIVND (reference sequence). CDR3 amino acids: CASSFRTGVATNEKLFF. CDR3 nucleotides: TGTGCCAGTAGTTTCCGCACAGGGGTGGCAACTAATGAAAAACTGTTTTTT.

The V gene is TRBV10-3, the J gene TRBJ2-1; D is unresolved. The CDR3 is 11 amino acids. Per the germline V gene, CDR1 is ENHRY and CDR2 is SYGVKD. V was cut by 4 bases and J by 8 bases, with 6 bases left in between. The CDR3, as DNA: TGTGCCATCAGTGTAGACTATGAGCAGTTCTTC. Translating gives CAISVDYEQFF.

This chain connects TRBV5-4 to TRBJ2-7; D not resolved. Germline values: CDR1 SGHNT, CDR2 YYREEE (reference sequence). This CDR3 is 13 amino acids long. V lost 1 base to trimming and J lost 0 bases, with 5 bases between them. The CDR3 here is CASSLYASYEQYF. The CDR3 bases are TGTGCCAGCAGCTTGTACGCCTCCTACGAGCAGTACTTC.

With regard to this clone: The sample holds other DNA sequences that translate to the same CDR3. The chain links TRBV7-2 to TRBJ2-1; D possibly matches TRBD1 or TRBD2 (5 bases each). Germline lookup yields CDR1 SGHTA and CDR2 FQGNSA. The CDR3 has 15 residues. V lost 8 bases, J lost 2 bases, and 16 bases lay in between. The CDR3 spells CASSPGTGPYNEQFF. CDR3 sequence (DNA): TGTGCCAGCTCACCGGGGACGGGACCCTACAATGAGCAGTTCTTC.

The J gene is TRBJ2-7, the V gene TRBV11-2; tentatively, D is TRBD1 (6 bases). Germline CDR1 is SGHAT and CDR2 is FQNNGV. V gave up 0 bases and J gave up 4 bases, with 13 bases separating them. This CDR3 is 15 amino acids long. CDR3 in DNA: TGTGCCAGCAGCTTAGATCCGCAGGGGTTTTACGAGCAGTACTTC. Translated: CASSLDPQGFYEQYF. The variable domain in full, with the rest retrieved from reference TRBV11-2 and TRBJ2-7, is EAGVAQSPRYKIIEKRQSVAFWCNPISGHATLYWYQQILGQGPKLLIQFQNNGVVDDSQLPKDRFSAERLKGVDSTLKIQPAKLEDSAVYLCASSLDPQGFYEQYFGPGTRLTVT.

The V call is TRBV7-3, the J call TRBJ2-2, with TRBD2 identical over 8 bases. This CDR3 region has 17 residues. V dropped 5 bases and J dropped 5; count of bases not matched to a gene: 13. The germline V gene has CDR1 SGHTA and CDR2 FQGTGA. CDR3 sequence (DNA): TGTGCCAGCAGCCTTGGGAATGGGACTAGACGAACCGGGGAGCTGTTTTTT. Translating gives CASSLGNGTRRTGELFF.

The chain uses TRBV27 and TRBJ2-7, with 9 bases fitting TRBD1. The CDR3 extends over 15 amino acids. The germline V gene has CDR1 MNHEY and CDR2 SMNVEV (reference sequence). V was clipped by 5 bases and J by 4 bases; unmatched bases: 9. The DNA for the CDR3 is TGTGCCAGCAGTACAACCGGGACAGGGATGTACGAGCAGTACTTC. Translated, it gives CASSTTGTGMYEQYF.

The rearrangement uses TRBV29-1 and TRBJ2-7, with D maybe TRBD1 (5 bases). The CDR3 sequence is 14 residues long. Looked up from germline, CDR1 is SQVTM and CDR2 is ANQGSEA. V was shortened by 1 base and J by 5 bases, with 15 bases between the two germline ends. The CDR3 loop reads CSVEGLGQGNEQYF. The CDR3 DNA reads as TGCAGCGTTGAAGGCCTCGGGCAGGGCAACGAGCAGTACTTC.

The chain joins TRBV4-1 to TRBJ2-3; D not certain. The germline CDR1 and CDR2 sequences are MGHRA and YSYEKL. Trimming removed 3 bases at V and 2 bases at J, with 12 bases between. The CDR3 consists of 15 residues. The CDR3 bases are TGCGCCAGCAGCCATCAGGAGCTCGTCACAGATACGCAGTATTTT. Its translation: CASSHQELVTDTQYF.

There are a few counts of this clone. Different DNA sequences within this sample yield the same CDR3. The chain employs TRBV5-1 and TRBJ1-1; unclear D gene. There are 12 residues in the CDR3. Trimming shortened V by 3 bases and J by 1 base, and 4 bases separated the two germline ends. Germline CDR1 reads SGHRS; CDR2 reads YFSETQ. CDR3 protein: CASSWGNTEAFF. The CDR3 region has the DNA TGCGCCAGCAGCTGGGGGAACACTGAAGCTTTCTTT.

The V and J genes are TRBV27 and TRBJ1-1; D remains unclear. V gave up 6 bases and J gave up 0 bases, with 11 bases separating them. CDR3 length: 14 residues. Germline CDR1 is MNHEY and CDR2 is SMNVEV (reference sequence). Here the CDR3 DNA reads TGTGCCAGCAGGCGGACGGGGATGAACACTGAAGCTTTCTTT. Encoded protein: CASRRTGMNTEAFF.

The V gene is TRBV27, the J gene TRBJ2-3, with 9 bases lining up with TRBD2. CDR3 length: 14 residues. V lost 7 bases to trimming and J lost 6 bases; unmatched junction nucleotides: 8. Germline V gives CDR1 MNHEY, CDR2 SMNVEV (reference sequence). DNA of the CDR3: TGTGCCAGCATGCTAGCGGGAATTGCTGATACGCAGTATTTT. Translation gives CASMLAGIADTQYF.

V is TRBV4-3 and J is TRBJ2-5; D might be TRBD2 (5 bases). From germline, CDR1 is LGHNA and CDR2 YSLEER. V shed 1 base and J shed 6 bases, with 18 bases lying between them. CDR3 length equals 16 residues. The chain's CDR3 is CASSQGPAAPTKTQYF. The CDR3, as DNA: TGCGCCAGCAGCCAAGGCCCAGCGGCCCCCACCAAGACCCAGTACTTC.

This rearrangement joins TRBV4-1 to TRBJ2-1, with 13 positions matching TRBD2. Trimming cost V 3 bases and J 7 bases; bases outside gene matches: 3. The CDR3 contains 15 residues. CDR1 is MGHRA and CDR2 is YSYEKL in the germline V gene. CDR3 coding DNA: TGCGCCAGCAGCCAGAAGGGACTAGCGGGGAATGAGCAGTTCTTC. Its translation: CASSQKGLAGNEQFF.

J is TRBJ2-7 and V is TRBV7-6, with TRBD1 identical over 8 bases. V was pared by 1 base and J by 0 bases, with 2 bases of the junction left unmatched. CDR3 length: 15 residues. CDR1 and CDR2 (germline): SGHVS, FNYEAQ. The CDR3 DNA is TGTGCCAGCAGCTTAGGGACAGGGATCTCCTACGAGCAGTACTTC. It translates to CASSLGTGISYEQYF.